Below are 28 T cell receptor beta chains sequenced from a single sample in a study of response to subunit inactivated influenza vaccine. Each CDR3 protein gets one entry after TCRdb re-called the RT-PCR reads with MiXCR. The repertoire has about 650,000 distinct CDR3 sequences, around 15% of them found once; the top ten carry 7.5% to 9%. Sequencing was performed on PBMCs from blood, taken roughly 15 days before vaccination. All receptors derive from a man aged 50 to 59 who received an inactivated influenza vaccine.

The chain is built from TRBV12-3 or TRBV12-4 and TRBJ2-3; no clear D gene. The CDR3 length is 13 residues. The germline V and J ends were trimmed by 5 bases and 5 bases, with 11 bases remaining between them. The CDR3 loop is CASSLTHKDTQYF. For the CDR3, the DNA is TGTGCCAGCAGTCTCACACACAAAGATACGCAGTATTTT.

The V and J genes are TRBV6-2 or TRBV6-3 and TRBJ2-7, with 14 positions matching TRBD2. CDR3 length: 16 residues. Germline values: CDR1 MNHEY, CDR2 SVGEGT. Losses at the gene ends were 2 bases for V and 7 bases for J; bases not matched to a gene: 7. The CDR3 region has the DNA TGTGCCAGCAGTTACCTGGGACTAGCGGGAGTTCGAGAGCAGTACTTC. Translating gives CASSYLGLAGVREQYF.

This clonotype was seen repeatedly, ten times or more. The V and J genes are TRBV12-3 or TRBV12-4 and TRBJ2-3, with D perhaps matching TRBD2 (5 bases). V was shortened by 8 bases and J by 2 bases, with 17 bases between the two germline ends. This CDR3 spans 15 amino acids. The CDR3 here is CASLPPGSFTDTQYF. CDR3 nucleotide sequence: TGTGCCAGCCTCCCCCCGGGGTCCTTCACAGATACGCAGTATTTT.

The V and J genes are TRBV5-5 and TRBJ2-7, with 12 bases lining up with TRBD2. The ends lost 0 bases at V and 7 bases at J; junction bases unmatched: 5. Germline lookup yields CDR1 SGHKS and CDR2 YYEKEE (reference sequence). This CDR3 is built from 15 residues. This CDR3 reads CASSLGGLAGTEQYF. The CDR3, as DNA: TGTGCCAGCAGCTTGGGTGGACTAGCGGGAACAGAGCAGTACTTC.

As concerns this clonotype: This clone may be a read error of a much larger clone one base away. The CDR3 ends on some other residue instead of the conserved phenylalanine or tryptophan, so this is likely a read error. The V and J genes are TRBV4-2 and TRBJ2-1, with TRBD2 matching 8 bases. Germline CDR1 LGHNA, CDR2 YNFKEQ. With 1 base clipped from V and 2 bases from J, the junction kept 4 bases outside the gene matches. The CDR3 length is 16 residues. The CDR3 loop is CASSQGAGGTYNEQFL. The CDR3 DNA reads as TGTGCCAGCAGCCAAGGCGCGGGGGGAACCTACAATGAGCAGTTCTTA.

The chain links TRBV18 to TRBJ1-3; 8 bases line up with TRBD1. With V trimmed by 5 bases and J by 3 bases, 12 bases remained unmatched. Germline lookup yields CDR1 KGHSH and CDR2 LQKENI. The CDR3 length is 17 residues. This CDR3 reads CASSANRDRRGGNTIYF. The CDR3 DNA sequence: TGTGCCAGCTCAGCTAACCGGGACAGGCGGGGTGGAAACACCATATATTTT.

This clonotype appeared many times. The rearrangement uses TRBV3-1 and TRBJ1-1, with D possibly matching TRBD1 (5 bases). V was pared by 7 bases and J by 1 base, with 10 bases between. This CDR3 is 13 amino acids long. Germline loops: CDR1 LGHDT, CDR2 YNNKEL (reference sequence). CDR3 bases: TGTGCCAGCACCCGGACATCGAACACTGAAGCTTTCTTT. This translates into CASTRTSNTEAFF.

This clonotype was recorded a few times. The CDR3 DNA is TGTGCCATCAGGCAACAGGGGAGAAGTTCACCCCTCCACTTT. Translating gives CAIRQQGRSSPLHF. J is TRBJ1-6 and V is TRBV10-3; TRBD1 agrees at 7 bases. The CDR3 is made up of 14 amino acids. Trimming removed 6 bases from V and 9 bases from J; junction bases left unmatched: 8. The germline CDR1 and CDR2 sequences are ENHRY and SYGVKD.

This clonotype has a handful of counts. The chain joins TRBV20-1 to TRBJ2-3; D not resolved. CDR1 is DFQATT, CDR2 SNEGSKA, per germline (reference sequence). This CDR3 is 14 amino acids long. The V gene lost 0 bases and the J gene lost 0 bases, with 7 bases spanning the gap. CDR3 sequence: CSARDLTSTDTQYF. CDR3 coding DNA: TGCAGTGCTAGAGATTTGACTAGCACAGATACGCAGTATTTT.

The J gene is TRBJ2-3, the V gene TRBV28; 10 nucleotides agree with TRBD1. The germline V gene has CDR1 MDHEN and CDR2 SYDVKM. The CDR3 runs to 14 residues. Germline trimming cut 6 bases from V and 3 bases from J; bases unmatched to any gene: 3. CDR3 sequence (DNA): TGTGCCAGCAGGTGGACAGGGGGAACAGATACGCAGTATTTT. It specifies CASRWTGGTDTQYF. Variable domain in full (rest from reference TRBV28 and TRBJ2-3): DVKVTQSSRYLVKRTGEKVFLECVQDMDHENMFWYRQDPGLGLRLIYFSYDVKMKEKGDIPEGYSVSREKKERFSLILESASTNQTSMYLCASRWTGGTDTQYFGPGTRLTVL.

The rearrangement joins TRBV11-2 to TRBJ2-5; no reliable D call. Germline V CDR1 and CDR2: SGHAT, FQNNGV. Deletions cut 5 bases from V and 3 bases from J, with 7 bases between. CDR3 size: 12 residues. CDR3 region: CASSTLEETQYF. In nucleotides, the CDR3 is TGTGCCAGCAGCACACTTGAAGAGACCCAGTACTTC.

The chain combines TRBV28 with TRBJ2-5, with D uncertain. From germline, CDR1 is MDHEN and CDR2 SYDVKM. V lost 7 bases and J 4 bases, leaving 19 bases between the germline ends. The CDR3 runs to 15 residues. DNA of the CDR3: TGTGCCAGCACTTCTCCGGTGAAGGGCCGAGAGACCCAGTACTTC. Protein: CASTSPVKGRETQYF.

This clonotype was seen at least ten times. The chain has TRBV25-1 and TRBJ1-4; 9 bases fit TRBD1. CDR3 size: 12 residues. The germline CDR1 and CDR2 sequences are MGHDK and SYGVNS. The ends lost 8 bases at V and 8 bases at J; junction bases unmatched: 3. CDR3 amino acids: CASRDRVEKLFF. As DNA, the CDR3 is TGTGCCAGCCGGGACAGGGTCGAAAAACTGTTTTTT. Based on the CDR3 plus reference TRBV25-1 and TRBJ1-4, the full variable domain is EADIYQTPRYLVIGTGKKITLECSQTMGHDKMYWYQQDPGMELHLIHYSYGVNSTEKGDLSSESTVSRIRTEHFPLTLESARPSHTSQYLCASRDRVEKLFFGSGTQLSVL.

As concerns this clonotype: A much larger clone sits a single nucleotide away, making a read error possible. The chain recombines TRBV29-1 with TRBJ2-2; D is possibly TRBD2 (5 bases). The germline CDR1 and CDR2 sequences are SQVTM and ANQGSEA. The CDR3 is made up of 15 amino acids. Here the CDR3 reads CSVGAGGERTAELFF. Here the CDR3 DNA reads TGCAGCGTTGGGGCCGGAGGAGAGAGAACCGCGGAGCTGTTTTTT.

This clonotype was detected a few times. The CDR3: CASSYGGSAGEQYF. The DNA of the CDR3 is TGTGCCAGCAGTTACGGTGGGTCCGCGGGCGAGCAGTACTTC. The genes are TRBV6-2 or TRBV6-3 and TRBJ2-7; D possibly corresponds to TRBD2 (5 bases). The germline gives CDR1 MNHEY, CDR2 SVGEGT. This CDR3 spans 14 amino acids. Trimming cost V 2 bases and J 6 bases, with 14 bases left between them.

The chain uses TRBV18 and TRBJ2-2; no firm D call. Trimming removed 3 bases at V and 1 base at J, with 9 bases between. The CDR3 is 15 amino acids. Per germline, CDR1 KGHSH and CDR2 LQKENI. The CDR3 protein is CASSPTDGNTGELFF. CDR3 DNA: TGTGCCAGCTCACCTACGGACGGGAACACCGGGGAGCTGTTTTTT.

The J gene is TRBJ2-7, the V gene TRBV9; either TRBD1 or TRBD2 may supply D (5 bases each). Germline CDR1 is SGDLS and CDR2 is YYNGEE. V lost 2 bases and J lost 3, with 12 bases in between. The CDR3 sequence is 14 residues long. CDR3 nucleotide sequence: TGTGCCAGCAGCGTGGGACGTCGGGACTACGAGCAGTACTTC. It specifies CASSVGRRDYEQYF.

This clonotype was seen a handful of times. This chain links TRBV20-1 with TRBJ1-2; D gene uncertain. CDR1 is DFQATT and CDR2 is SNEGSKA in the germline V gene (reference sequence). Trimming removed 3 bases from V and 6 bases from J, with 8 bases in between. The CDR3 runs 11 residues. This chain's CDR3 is CSASHGNGYTF. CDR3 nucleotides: TGCAGTGCTAGTCACGGAAATGGCTACACCTTC.

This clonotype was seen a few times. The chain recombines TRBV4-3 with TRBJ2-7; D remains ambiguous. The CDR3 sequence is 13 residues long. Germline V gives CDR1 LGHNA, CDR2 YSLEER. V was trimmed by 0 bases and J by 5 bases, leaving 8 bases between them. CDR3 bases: TGCGCCAGCAGCCAAGATTCCCGCAACGAGCAGTACTTC. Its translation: CASSQDSRNEQYF.

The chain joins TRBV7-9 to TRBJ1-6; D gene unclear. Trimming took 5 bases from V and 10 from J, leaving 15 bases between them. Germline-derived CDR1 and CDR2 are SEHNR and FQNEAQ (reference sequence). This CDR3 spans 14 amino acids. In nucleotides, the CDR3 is TGTGCCAGCAGCGGAAGTTTGGGGAACTCACCCCTCCACTTT. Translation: CASSGSLGNSPLHF.

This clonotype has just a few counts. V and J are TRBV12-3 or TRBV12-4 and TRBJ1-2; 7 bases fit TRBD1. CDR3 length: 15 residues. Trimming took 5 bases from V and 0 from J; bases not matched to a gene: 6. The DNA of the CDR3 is TGTGCCAGCAGTCAGAACAGGGGCTCTAACTATGGCTACACCTTC. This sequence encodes CASSQNRGSNYGYTF.

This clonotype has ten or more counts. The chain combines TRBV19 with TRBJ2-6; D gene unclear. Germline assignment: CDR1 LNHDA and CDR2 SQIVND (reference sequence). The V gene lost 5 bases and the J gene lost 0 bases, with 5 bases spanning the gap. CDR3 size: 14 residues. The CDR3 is CASSAFSGANVLTF. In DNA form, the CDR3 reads TGTGCCAGTAGTGCATTCTCTGGGGCCAACGTCCTGACTTTC.

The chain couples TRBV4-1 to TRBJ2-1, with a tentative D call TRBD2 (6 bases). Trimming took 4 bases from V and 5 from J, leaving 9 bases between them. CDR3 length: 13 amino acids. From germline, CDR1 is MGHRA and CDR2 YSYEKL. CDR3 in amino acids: CASSRGLDNEQFF. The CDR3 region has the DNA TGCGCCAGCAGCCGGGGACTTGACAATGAGCAGTTCTTC.

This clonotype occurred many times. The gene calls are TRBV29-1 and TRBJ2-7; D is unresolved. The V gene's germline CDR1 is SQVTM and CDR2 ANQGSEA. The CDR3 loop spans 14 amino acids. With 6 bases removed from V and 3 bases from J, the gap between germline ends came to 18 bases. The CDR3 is CSVRSSGRGYEQYF. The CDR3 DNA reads TGCAGCGTCAGGTCGTCCGGGCGAGGCTACGAGCAGTACTTC.

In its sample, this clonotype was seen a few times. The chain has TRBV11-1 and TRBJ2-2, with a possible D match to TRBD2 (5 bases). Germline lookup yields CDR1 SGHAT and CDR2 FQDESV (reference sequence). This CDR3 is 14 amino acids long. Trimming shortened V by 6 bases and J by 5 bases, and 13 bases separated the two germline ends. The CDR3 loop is CASRLGVGTGELFF. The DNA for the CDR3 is TGTGCCAGCAGGCTGGGAGTGGGGACCGGGGAGCTGTTTTTT.

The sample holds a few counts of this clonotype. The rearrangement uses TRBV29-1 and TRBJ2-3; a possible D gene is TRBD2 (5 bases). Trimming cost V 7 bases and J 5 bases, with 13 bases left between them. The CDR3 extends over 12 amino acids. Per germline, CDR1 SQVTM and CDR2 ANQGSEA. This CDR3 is CSAGLARDTQYF. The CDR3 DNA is TGCAGCGCCGGACTGGCCAGAGATACGCAGTATTTT.

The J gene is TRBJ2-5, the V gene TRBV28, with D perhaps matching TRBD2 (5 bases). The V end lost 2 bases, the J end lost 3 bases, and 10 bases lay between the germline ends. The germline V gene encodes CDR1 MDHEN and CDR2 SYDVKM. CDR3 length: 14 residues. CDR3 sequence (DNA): TGTGCCAGCAGTTTAGGGTTGCGGGAAGAGACCCAGTACTTC. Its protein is CASSLGLREETQYF.

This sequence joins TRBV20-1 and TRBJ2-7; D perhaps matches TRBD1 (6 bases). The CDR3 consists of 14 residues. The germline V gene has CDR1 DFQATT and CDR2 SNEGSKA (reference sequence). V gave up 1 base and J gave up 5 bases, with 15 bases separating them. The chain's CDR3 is CSARAGHRLNEQYF. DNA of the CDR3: TGCAGTGCTAGAGCGGGACACCGGCTGAACGAGCAGTACTTC.